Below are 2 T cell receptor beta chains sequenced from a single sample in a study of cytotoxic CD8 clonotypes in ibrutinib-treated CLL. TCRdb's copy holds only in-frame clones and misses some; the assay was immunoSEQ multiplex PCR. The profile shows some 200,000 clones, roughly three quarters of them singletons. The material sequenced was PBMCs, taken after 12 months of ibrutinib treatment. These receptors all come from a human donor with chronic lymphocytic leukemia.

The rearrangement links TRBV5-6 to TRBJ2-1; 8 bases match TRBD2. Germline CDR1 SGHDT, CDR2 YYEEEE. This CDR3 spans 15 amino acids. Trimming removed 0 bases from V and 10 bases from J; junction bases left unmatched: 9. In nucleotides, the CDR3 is TGTGCCAGCAGCTTGGTTCCGGGGGGGCCGGGAGAGCAGTTCTTC. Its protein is CASSLVPGGPGEQFF.

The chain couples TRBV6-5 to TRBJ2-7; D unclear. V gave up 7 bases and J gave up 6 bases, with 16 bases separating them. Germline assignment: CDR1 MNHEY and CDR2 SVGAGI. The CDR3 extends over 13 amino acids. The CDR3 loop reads CASNSPVVGEQYF. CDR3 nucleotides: TGTGCCAGCAATTCCCCGGTCGTCGGCGAGCAGTACTTC.